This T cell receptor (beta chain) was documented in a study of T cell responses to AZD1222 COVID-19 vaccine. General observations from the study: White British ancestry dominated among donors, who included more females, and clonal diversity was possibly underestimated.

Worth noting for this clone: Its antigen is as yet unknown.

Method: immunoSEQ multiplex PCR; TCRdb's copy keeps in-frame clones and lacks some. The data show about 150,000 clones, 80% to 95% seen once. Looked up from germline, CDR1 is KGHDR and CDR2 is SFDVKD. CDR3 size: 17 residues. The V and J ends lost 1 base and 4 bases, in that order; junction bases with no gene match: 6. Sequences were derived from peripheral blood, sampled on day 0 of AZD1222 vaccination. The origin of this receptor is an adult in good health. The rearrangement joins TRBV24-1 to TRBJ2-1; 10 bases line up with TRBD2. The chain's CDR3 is CATSDLRPAGGYNEQFF. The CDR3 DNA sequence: TGTGCCACCAGTGATTTAAGACCAGCGGGAGGGTACAATGAGCAGTTCTTC.